This paragraph reports one T cell receptor (beta chain). This CDR3 has 15 amino acids. Germline V gene data show CDR1 as SGHTA and CDR2 as FQGNSA. With 5 bases removed from V and 3 bases from J, the gap between germline ends came to 15 bases. A second PCR, run for 7 to 11 cycles, used a sample-barcoded 5' primer plus a J-beta primer mix. In TCRdb, the 5' RACE reads were re-called with MiXCR into one record per CDR3 protein. This table has 650,000 to 950,000 distinct CDR3 sequences, approximately 48% appearing once. The sample comes from a study of blood T cells in healthy people across ages. This TCR was sampled from a man between 60 and 75 years old in good health. This chain uses TRBV7-2 with TRBJ2-3, with a tentative D call TRBD1 (5 bases). The sample consisted of blood. CDR3 in DNA: TGTGCCAGCAGCCCACGGCGCAGGGCGACAGATACGCAGTATTTT. This codes for CASSPRRRATDTQYF.